This passage covers 14 T cell receptor beta chains from one sample sequenced in a study of cytomegalovirus exposure and HLA in healthy donors. Primers for the PCR totalled 60 Vbeta and 13 Jbeta. Data came from immunoSEQ multiplex PCR; TCRdb stores just in-frame clones and leaves some out. This table has more than 80,000 clones, approximately 82% appearing once. Source material: PBMCs. The source is a middle-aged man in good health and CMV-seronegative.

This CDR3 is CATSRAGGKYEQYF. CDR3 in DNA: TGTGCCACCAGCAGAGCGGGGGGGAAATACGAGCAGTACTTC. The chain carries TRBV15 and TRBJ2-7; 8 nucleotides line up with TRBD2. The CDR3 is made up of 14 amino acids. Germline values: CDR1 LNHNV, CDR2 YYDKDF (reference sequence). V lost 1 base, J lost 4 bases, and 3 bases stayed unmatched.

The CDR3 DNA sequence: TGTGCCAGCAGTGTTACAGGGGGCTGGGCTTTCTTT. Protein: CASSVTGGWAFF. The J gene is TRBJ1-1, the V gene TRBV2; 9 bases are shared with TRBD1. In germline, CDR1 is SNHLY, CDR2 FYNNEI. Trimming removed 4 bases from V and 11 bases from J; junction bases left unmatched: 5. The CDR3 extends over 12 amino acids. Drawing the rest from reference TRBV2 and TRBJ1-1, the complete variable domain is EPEVTQTPSHQVTQMGQEVILRCVPISNHLYFYWYRQILGQKVEFLVSFYNNEISEKSEIFDDQFSVERPDGSNFTLKIRSTKLEDSAMYFCASSVTGGWAFFGQGTRLTVV.

This chain links TRBV11-2 with TRBJ2-2; TRBD1 agrees at 9 bases. Trimming removed 5 bases from V and 5 bases from J; junction bases left unmatched: 3. The CDR3 is 14 amino acids. Germline CDR1 is SGHAT and CDR2 is FQNNGV. The CDR3 region is CASSAGTGTGELFF. The CDR3 bases are TGTGCCAGCAGCGCCGGGACAGGGACCGGGGAGCTGTTTTTT.

The chain carries TRBV11-2 and TRBJ1-4, with D possibly matching TRBD1 (5 bases). The germline V and J ends were trimmed by 2 bases and 4 bases, with 23 bases remaining between them. The CDR3 has 19 residues. Germline assignment: CDR1 SGHAT and CDR2 FQNNGV. The CDR3 coding sequence is TGTGCCAGCAGCTTATACGCTTGGGGGGGAAGAGATGGTAATGAAAAACTGTTTTTT. It encodes CASSLYAWGGRDGNEKLFF.

The V and J genes are TRBV6-5 and TRBJ2-7; D is perhaps TRBD1 (5 bases). This CDR3 contains 13 residues. Germline-derived CDR1 and CDR2 are MNHEY and SVGAGI. V was shortened by 0 bases and J by 10 bases, with 13 bases between the two germline ends. The CDR3 nucleotides read TGTGCCAGCAGTTACTCGAACGAGGACACTCAGTACTTC. Translating it yields CASSYSNEDTQYF.

The CDR3 loop reads CASNPREALISTDTQYF. For the CDR3, the DNA is TGTGCCAGCAATCCCCGGGAGGCTTTAATTAGCACAGATACGCAGTATTTT. This chain uses TRBV7-8 with TRBJ2-3; 7 bases map to TRBD2. Germline assignment: CDR1 SGHVS and CDR2 FQNEAQ. This CDR3 contains 17 residues. V trimming: 7 bases; J trimming: 0 bases; junction bases outside the gene matches: 13.

V and J are TRBV10-3 and TRBJ2-2, with 10 bases matching TRBD2. Germline loops: CDR1 ENHRY, CDR2 SYGVKD. The CDR3 is made up of 17 amino acids. Unmatched junction bases numbered 7, after V lost 4 bases and J lost 2 bases. In DNA form, the CDR3 reads TGTGCCATCAGTGCGGCTAGCGGGGGTCTTAACACCGGGGAGCTGTTTTTT. Translating it yields CAISAASGGLNTGELFF.

The V and J genes are TRBV6-4 and TRBJ2-6, with D unclear. Germline values: CDR1 MRHNA, CDR2 SNTAGT. The CDR3 extends over 16 amino acids. Trimming removed 3 bases from V and 0 bases from J, with 9 bases in between. The CDR3 protein is CASSESPSSGANVLTF. The DNA for the CDR3 is TGTGCCAGCAGTGAGTCCCCCTCCTCTGGGGCCAACGTCCTGACTTTC.

This clone came up a few times. V gene TRBV6-1 combines with J gene TRBJ1-4; D possibly corresponds to TRBD1 (6 bases). CDR1 and CDR2 from the germline V gene are MNHNS and SASEGT. Trimming removed 7 bases from V and 5 bases from J, with 8 bases in between. CDR3 length: 12 residues. CDR3 residues: CASKTGNEKLFF. The DNA for the CDR3 is TGTGCCAGCAAAACAGGGAATGAAAAACTGTTTTTT.

This clone has a single count. The gene calls are TRBV5-1 and TRBJ2-1; D is possibly TRBD2 (6 bases). The ends were cut back, 4 bases at V and 6 bases at J, with 11 bases in the middle. The CDR3 runs to 13 residues. CDR1 is SGHRS, CDR2 YFSETQ, per germline. The CDR3 region has the DNA TGCGCCAGCAGCAAATTGGGGGGCAATGAGCAGTTCTTC. Protein: CASSKLGGNEQFF.

The V and J genes are TRBV5-1 and TRBJ2-3; TRBD2 might be the D (5 bases). The germline V gene has CDR1 SGHRS and CDR2 YFSETQ. The CDR3 sequence is 14 residues long. V was trimmed by 2 bases and J by 0 bases, leaving 7 bases between them. The CDR3 region is CASSLAVSTDTQYF. CDR3 nucleotide sequence: TGCGCCAGCAGCTTAGCGGTTAGCACAGATACGCAGTATTTT.

The chain recombines TRBV27 with TRBJ2-1; a weak D match, TRBD1 (6 bases). CDR3 length: 15 amino acids. The V gene lost 3 bases and the J gene lost 4 bases, with 13 bases spanning the gap. The germline V gene has CDR1 MNHEY and CDR2 SMNVEV (reference sequence). CDR3 protein: CASSFKGTLYNEQFF. CDR3 sequence (DNA): TGTGCCAGCAGTTTTAAGGGGACACTATACAATGAGCAGTTCTTC.

The sample holds one count of this clone. The V and J genes are TRBV4-2 and TRBJ1-2; D remains unclear. Looked up from germline, CDR1 is LGHNA and CDR2 is YNFKEQ. The CDR3 runs to 16 residues. Trimming left V 1 base short and J 3 bases short, with 15 bases between. The CDR3 region has the DNA TGTGCCAGCAGCCAAGCGGGAGGGTCGCTATACTATGGCTACACCTTC. Translating it yields CASSQAGGSLYYGYTF.

This clone was seen once. The chain uses TRBV6-1 and TRBJ2-2; 7 positions match TRBD1. Germline V gene data show CDR1 as MNHNS and CDR2 as SASEGT. The ends lost 6 bases at V and 5 bases at J; junction bases unmatched: 3. The CDR3 loop spans 13 amino acids. CDR3 residues: CASRTTGTGELFF. DNA of the CDR3: TGTGCCAGCAGAACGACAGGGACCGGGGAGCTGTTTTTT.